Below are 21 T cell receptor beta chains sequenced from a single sample in a study of cytomegalovirus exposure and HLA in healthy donors. PCR used 60 Vbeta primers and 13 Jbeta primers. The method was immunoSEQ multiplex PCR; TCRdb's version includes in-frame clones alone and lacks a portion of them. The sample shows 180,000 or so clones, 82% of them seen only once. Sequencing was carried out using PBMCs. Receptor source: a man aged 35 to 55 in good health and CMV-seronegative.

Worth noting for this clone: An end of the junction differs from the germline gene, which may be a read error. This chain uses TRBV27 with TRBJ2-2; D may be TRBD2 (6 bases). Germline loops: CDR1 MNHEY, CDR2 SMNVEV (reference sequence). The CDR3 length is 9 residues. The CDR3: CASSARLGF. CDR3 nucleotide sequence: TGTGCCAGCAGTGCTAGACTAGGCTTT.

The V and J genes are TRBV5-5 and TRBJ2-1; possibly TRBD2 for D (6 bases). Germline lookup yields CDR1 SGHKS and CDR2 YYEKEE (reference sequence). Trimming stripped 4 bases from V and 0 bases from J, with 14 bases between. The CDR3 consists of 16 residues. CDR3 nucleotide sequence: TGTGCCAGCAGCCGCGGGACGTCGAGCTCCTACAATGAGCAGTTCTTC. Protein product: CASSRGTSSSYNEQFF.

This clone was seen a few times. The chain has TRBV28 and TRBJ2-2; tentatively, D is TRBD1 (5 bases). The length of the CDR3 is 16 residues. V was cut by 3 bases and J by 0 bases, with 11 bases left in between. CDR1 is MDHEN and CDR2 is SYDVKM in the germline V gene. CDR3 in amino acids: CASSFIGHSNTGELFF. The CDR3, as DNA: TGTGCCAGCAGTTTTATAGGACACTCGAACACCGGGGAGCTGTTTTTT.

The gene calls are TRBV7-2 and TRBJ1-4; D remains unclear. The CDR3 runs 15 residues. Trimming shortened V by 5 bases and J by 7 bases, and 17 bases separated the two germline ends. Per the germline V gene, CDR1 is SGHTA and CDR2 is FQGNSA. This CDR3 is CASSIEGRDGEKLFF. CDR3 nucleotide sequence: TGTGCCAGCAGCATCGAAGGGAGAGACGGTGAAAAACTGTTTTTT.

The rearrangement joins TRBV5-1 to TRBJ2-7; the match to TRBD2 covers 9 bases. This CDR3 has 16 residues. V was pared by 2 bases and J by 1 base, with 7 bases of the junction left unmatched. CDR1 is SGHRS and CDR2 is YFSETQ in the germline V gene. The CDR3 reads CASSFLGGGGSYEQYF. In DNA form, the CDR3 reads TGCGCCAGCAGCTTTCTTGGCGGGGGGGGGTCCTACGAGCAGTACTTC.

A note on this clone: A read error may account for a junction end that differs from germline. Other nucleotide sequences from this sample produce the same CDR3. The chain uses TRBV7-7 and TRBJ2-1, with D tentatively TRBD1 (5 bases). The CDR3 extends over 12 amino acids. Germline CDR1 is SSHAT and CDR2 is FNYEAQ (reference sequence). The CDR3 DNA follows: TGTGCTAGCAGCCCCGTTAGGGGTGAGCAGTTCTTC. Protein sequence: CASSPVRGEQFF. Based on the CDR3 plus reference TRBV7-7 and TRBJ2-1, the full variable domain is GAGVSQSPRYKVTKRGQDVTLRCDPISSHATLYWYQQALGQGPEFLTYFNYEAQPDKSGLPSDRFSAERPEGSISTLTIQRTEQRDSAMYRCASSPVRGEQFFGPGTRLTVL.

The CDR3 region is CASSPPRFTEAFF. The DNA of the CDR3 is TGTGCCAGCAGTCCCCCCCGTTTCACTGAAGCTTTCTTT. This chain connects TRBV28 to TRBJ1-1; D uncertain. V was shortened by 5 bases and J by 4 bases, with 11 bases between the two germline ends. The germline gives CDR1 MDHEN, CDR2 SYDVKM. This CDR3 spans 13 amino acids.

The genes are TRBV5-6 and TRBJ2-7, with 8 bases matching TRBD1. The CDR3 extends over 16 amino acids. In germline, CDR1 is SGHDT, CDR2 YYEEEE. The ends lost 4 bases at V and 3 bases at J; junction bases unmatched: 12. This CDR3 is CASSRVDRVPLYEQYF. CDR3 sequence (DNA): TGTGCCAGCAGCCGCGTGGACAGGGTCCCCCTCTACGAGCAGTACTTC.

As for this clone: At one end the junction does not follow the germline gene, possibly because of a read error. The chain carries TRBV6-5 and TRBJ2-5; 9 nucleotides align to TRBD1. CDR1 is MNHEY, CDR2 SVGAGI, per germline. This CDR3 is built from 16 residues. CDR3 DNA: TGTGCCAGCAGTTATGCAACAGGGGGCGGCCAAGAGACCCAGCACTTC. As protein: CASSYATGGGQETQHF.

The rearrangement uses TRBV2 and TRBJ2-3; TRBD2 matches at 12 bases. The CDR3 is 19 amino acids. Germline V gene lookup returns CDR1 SNHLY and CDR2 FYNNEI. V was pared by 6 bases and J by 2 bases, with 15 bases of the junction left unmatched. This CDR3 is CASRPGLAGRIIYTDTQYF. In DNA form, the CDR3 reads TGTGCCAGCAGGCCGGGACTAGCGGGTCGGATTATTTACACAGATACGCAGTATTTT.

This clone has only one observation. The chain combines TRBV6-6 with TRBJ1-1; D is undetermined. Germline V CDR1 and CDR2: MNHNY, SVGAGI (reference sequence). The V end was cut by 3 bases, the J end by 7 bases, with 6 bases between. This CDR3 spans 11 amino acids. CDR3 bases: TGTGCCAGCAGTTATAACTTTGAAGCTTTCTTT. This translates into CASSYNFEAFF.

The V and J genes are TRBV12-5 and TRBJ1-5; possibly TRBD1 for D (6 bases). Germline V lookup: CDR1 LGHNT, CDR2 FRNRAP. Trimming cost V 5 bases and J 1 base, with 9 bases left between them. The CDR3 covers 14 residues. The DNA for the CDR3 is TGTGCTAGTGGTCTAGGGGGAAGCAATCAGCCCCAGCATTTT. It yields the protein CASGLGGSNQPQHF.

V usage is TRBV10-3 and J usage is TRBJ1-1; the match to TRBD1 covers 7 bases. This CDR3 spans 14 amino acids. After removal of 4 bases from V and 11 bases from J, the junction contained 13 bases not matched to a gene. Germline V gene sequence: CDR1 ENHRY, CDR2 SYGVKD. The CDR3, as DNA: TGTGCCATCAGTGCAAACGACAGGGACTGGAGTGCTTTCTTT. Translation gives CAISANDRDWSAFF.

The chain carries TRBV28 and TRBJ1-4; 7 nucleotides align to TRBD1. The CDR3 has 12 residues. The V gene's germline CDR1 is MDHEN and CDR2 SYDVKM. Trimming cost V 4 bases and J 12 bases; bases outside gene matches: 5. In nucleotides, the CDR3 is TGTGCCAGCAGTTACCTTACAGGGGAACTGTTTTTT. Protein product: CASSYLTGELFF.

This clone appeared a few times. J is TRBJ2-7 and V is TRBV4-3, with TRBD1 as a possible D gene (6 bases). V dropped 4 bases and J dropped 6 bases, with 16 bases sitting between them. The CDR3 has 14 amino acids. Germline loops: CDR1 LGHNA, CDR2 YSLEER. DNA for the CDR3: TGCGCCAGCAGCCGGACAGACAGCCGCGGCGAGCAGTACTTC. It codes for CASSRTDSRGEQYF.

This chain links TRBV11-3 with TRBJ1-5; D unresolved. Deletions cut 1 base from V and 7 bases from J, with 5 bases between. This CDR3 region has 12 residues. CDR1 and CDR2 (germline): SGHNT, YENEEA. CDR3 amino acids: CASSLGGQPQHF. Written as DNA, the CDR3 is TGTGCCAGCAGCTTAGGAGGACAGCCCCAGCATTTT.

The chain links TRBV6-4 to TRBJ1-5; 11 bases are a match to TRBD1. This CDR3 has 15 residues. V shed 6 bases, J shed 3 bases, and the junction held 4 bases outside the gene matches. Germline loops: CDR1 MRHNA, CDR2 SNTAGT. CDR3 sequence: CASSRTGGDNQPQHF. Here the CDR3 DNA reads TGTGCCAGCAGCCGGACAGGGGGCGACAATCAGCCCCAGCATTTT.

V usage is TRBV5-6 and J usage is TRBJ1-2; TRBD1 agrees at 11 bases. Germline trimming cut 6 bases from V and 4 bases from J; bases unmatched to any gene: 11. This CDR3 is built from 16 residues. Germline assignment: CDR1 SGHDT and CDR2 YYEEEE. CDR3 sequence reads: CASNPGTGGRPYGYTF. CDR3 coding DNA: TGTGCCAGCAACCCCGGGACAGGGGGGCGGCCCTATGGCTACACCTTC.

The V call is TRBV28, the J call TRBJ2-1; TRBD2 aligns across 7 bases. The junction had 12 bases not matched to a gene; V was cut back by 6 bases and J by 10 bases. This CDR3 has 14 amino acids. Germline V CDR1 and CDR2: MDHEN, SYDVKM. CDR3 amino acids: CASRRTSLEWEQFF. Here the CDR3 DNA reads TGTGCCAGCAGAAGGACTAGTCTGGAATGGGAGCAGTTCTTC.

The J gene is TRBJ1-5, the V gene TRBV28; 7 bases map to TRBD1. This CDR3 is built from 15 residues. Germline V gene lookup returns CDR1 MDHEN and CDR2 SYDVKM. The V gene end was trimmed by 6 bases and the J gene end by 0 bases; junction bases not matched to a gene: 5. In nucleotides, the CDR3 is TGTGCCAGCAGGTCAGGGGGTCCTAGCAATCAGCCCCAGCATTTT. As protein: CASRSGGPSNQPQHF.

The chain couples TRBV2 to TRBJ2-1; maybe TRBD2 (7 bases). Germline V gene lookup returns CDR1 SNHLY and CDR2 FYNNEI. The germline V and J ends were trimmed by 2 bases and 8 bases, with 16 bases remaining between them. The CDR3 sequence is 15 residues long. The CDR3 spells CASSELYQGGDEQFF. As DNA, the CDR3 is TGTGCCAGCAGTGAACTGTATCAAGGGGGGGATGAGCAGTTCTTC.